The next 18 T cell receptor beta chains were all read from a single sample in a study of CDR3 diversity in severe acne (dated 2019 in TCRdb). The library relied on PCR. Sequencing instrument: Illumina HiSeq 2000. Through fastp at Q25 and MiXCR, TCRdb rebuilt clones from the public reads, retaining in-frame beta chains. Identical CDR3 protein sequences are pooled into one entry, listed with their most common genes and DNA. The sample profile shows almost 85,000 distinct CDR3 sequences; under 65% of them were found once. The top ten constitute 13% to 15% of the sample. What was sequenced was blood. The receptors were gathered from a male donor in good health, without acne.

On this clonotype: The germline gene is not matched at one end of the junction; a read error may be the cause. The chain joins TRBV25-1 to TRBJ1-2; D is perhaps TRBD1 (5 bases). The CDR3 runs 11 residues. The V gene's germline CDR1 is MGHDK and CDR2 SYGVNS. The DNA of the CDR3 is TGCGCCAGCAGTGGGGGGGATGGCTACACCTTC. Amino acid sequence: CASSGGDGYTF.

The J gene is TRBJ2-1, the V gene TRBV20-1, with 14 bases fitting TRBD2. The J segment lost 8 bases and the V segment lost 0 bases, leaving 3 bases of the junction unmatched. The V gene's germline CDR1 is DFQATT and CDR2 SNEGSKA (reference sequence). The CDR3 spans 15 residues. The CDR3 loop reads CSARDGTSGSYEQFF. The CDR3 bases are TGCAGTGCTAGAGATGGGACTAGCGGGAGCTATGAGCAGTTCTTC.

As DNA, the CDR3 is TGCGCCAGCAGTGGGGGGGGACTAGCGGGAGCCTACGAGCAGTACTTC. Its protein product is CASSGGGLAGAYEQYF. The V gene is TRBV10-2, the J gene TRBJ2-7, with 14 bases lining up with TRBD2. This CDR3 comprises 16 residues. V dropped 4 bases and J dropped 2; count of bases not matched to a gene: 4. Per germline, CDR1 WSHSY and CDR2 SAAADI.

This clonotype has at least ten counts. Here the CDR3 reads CSVAGTENQPQHF. Here the CDR3 DNA reads TGCAGCGTTGCGGGGACCGAGAATCAGCCCCAGCATTTT. This chain links TRBV29-1 with TRBJ1-5; maybe TRBD1 (5 bases). The germline V gene has CDR1 SQVTM and CDR2 ANQGSEA. The V end lost 4 bases, the J end lost 4 bases, and 11 bases lay between the germline ends. The CDR3 spans 13 residues.

The rearrangement joins TRBV20-1 to TRBJ2-1, with D possibly TRBD1 on 5 matching bases. From germline, CDR1 is DFQATT and CDR2 SNEGSKA (reference sequence). The CDR3 contains 15 residues. Trimming shortened V by 3 bases and J by 5 bases, and 17 bases separated the two germline ends. CDR3 coding DNA: TGCAGTGCTAGCGTTAGCACCCCGGACAACAATGAGCAGTTCTTC. Translation gives CSASVSTPDNNEQFF.

Many counts were recorded for this clonotype. The chain uses TRBV19 and TRBJ1-1; TRBD1 might be the D (5 bases). The CDR3 totals 14 residues. Germline assignment: CDR1 LNHDA and CDR2 SQIVND (reference sequence). Trimming pared 5 bases from V and 0 bases from J, leaving 10 bases between. CDR3: CASSWGIMNTEAFF. CDR3 coding DNA: TGTGCCAGTAGTTGGGGCATCATGAACACTGAAGCTTTCTTT.

With regard to this clonotype: Likely a read error: the CDR3 ends without its conserved phenylalanine or tryptophan. V is TRBV25-1 and J is TRBJ2-2, with D perhaps matching TRBD2 (5 bases). CDR3 length equals 16 residues. Per germline, CDR1 MGHDK and CDR2 SYGVNS. The germline V and J ends were trimmed by 1 base and 6 bases, with 15 bases remaining between them. For the CDR3, the DNA is TGTGCCAGCAGTGAATCGGGGATCTTCTCCGCCGGGGAGCTGTTTCTT. It specifies CASSESGIFSAGELFL.

The chain couples TRBV7-9 to TRBJ2-2; TRBD2 matches at 7 bases. Germline trimming cut 5 bases from V and 4 bases from J; bases unmatched to any gene: 4. The CDR3 covers 14 residues. Germline V gives CDR1 SEHNR, CDR2 FQNEAQ (reference sequence). The CDR3 spells CASSPREATGELFF. The CDR3 bases are TGTGCCAGCAGCCCACGGGAGGCCACCGGGGAGCTGTTTTTT.

This chain links TRBV5-1 with TRBJ1-1; D not certain. This CDR3 is built from 13 residues. Germline values: CDR1 SGHRS, CDR2 YFSETQ. Trimming stripped 4 bases from V and 6 bases from J, with 13 bases between. This chain's CDR3 is CASSPSKGAEAFF. For the CDR3, the DNA is TGCGCCAGCAGCCCGTCTAAGGGTGCTGAAGCTTTCTTT.

In this sample, this clonotype turned up once. The chain recombines TRBV20-1 with TRBJ1-6; D gene ambiguous. V shed 1 base and J shed 16 bases, with 17 bases lying between them. The CDR3 covers 13 residues. Germline lookup yields CDR1 DFQATT and CDR2 SNEGSKA (reference sequence). This CDR3 is CSARGVGHSVLHF. The DNA of the CDR3 is TGCAGTGCTAGAGGGGTTGGCCATTCGGTTCTCCACTTT.

This clonotype was picked up a small number of times. The genes are TRBV10-1 and TRBJ1-3; a weak D match, TRBD1 (5 bases). The CDR3 spans 13 residues. The V and J ends lost 8 bases and 1 base respectively, with 9 bases between them. Germline values: CDR1 WNHNN, CDR2 SYGVQD (reference sequence). The DNA for the CDR3 is TGCGCCAGCGGCAGGGAATCTGGAAACACCATATATTTT. Translating gives CASGRESGNTIYF.

This clonotype was seen only once. CDR3 region: CASSRTTGGSTDTQYF. DNA of the CDR3: TGTGCCAGCAGTAGGACCACAGGGGGGTCCACAGATACGCAGTATTTT. The rearrangement uses TRBV2 and TRBJ2-3; TRBD1 matches 8 bases. The germline gives CDR1 SNHLY, CDR2 FYNNEI. V gave up 5 bases and J gave up 2 bases; unmatched junction bases: 9. The CDR3 spans 16 residues.

V gene TRBV29-1 combines with J gene TRBJ2-7; 13 bases align to TRBD2. V shed 6 bases, J shed 0 bases, and the junction held 5 bases outside the gene matches. The CDR3 spans 15 residues. CDR1 SQVTM and CDR2 ANQGSEA come from the germline V gene. The CDR3 is CSVVLAGGPSYEQYF. CDR3 nucleotide sequence: TGCAGCGTGGTACTAGCGGGAGGGCCCTCCTACGAGCAGTACTTC.

As to this clonotype: Given a much more abundant clone one base away, this may be a read error. This sequence joins TRBV6-1 and TRBJ2-1, with TRBD1 identical over 7 bases. The ends lost 8 bases at V and 8 bases at J; junction bases unmatched: 15. Per germline, CDR1 MNHNS and CDR2 SASEGT. The CDR3 runs 15 residues. In DNA form, the CDR3 reads TGTGCCAGCGGTGCGCAGACAGGGAGTGCCGATGAGCAGTTCTTC. Translated, it gives CASGAQTGSADEQFF.

The rearrangement links TRBV19 to TRBJ1-4; possible D gene TRBD1, 5 bases. V gave up 3 bases and J gave up 4 bases, with 9 bases separating them. Germline loops: CDR1 LNHDA, CDR2 SQIVND (reference sequence). This CDR3 is 14 amino acids long. The CDR3 DNA reads TGTGCCAGTAGTATTCACAGGTTTAATGAAAAACTGTTTTTT. It specifies CASSIHRFNEKLFF.

This clonotype was recorded at least ten times. The chain carries TRBV10-3 and TRBJ1-5, with TRBD1 matching 11 bases. Germline trimming cut 4 bases from V and 4 bases from J; bases unmatched to any gene: 6. This CDR3 is built from 16 residues. Germline-derived CDR1 and CDR2 are ENHRY and SYGVKD. The CDR3 reads CAISGGQGAGNQPQHF. The CDR3 DNA reads TGTGCCATCAGTGGCGGACAGGGGGCGGGAAATCAGCCCCAGCATTTT.

The chain links TRBV19 to TRBJ2-2, with D possibly being TRBD2 (5 bases). V was cut by 8 bases and J by 8 bases, with 6 bases left in between. CDR3 length equals 10 residues. Germline V CDR1 and CDR2: LNHDA, SQIVND (reference sequence). The CDR3 nucleotides read TGTGCCAGTGGAGGTGGGGAGCTGTTTTTT. Protein product: CASGGGELFF.

This chain connects TRBV11-2 to TRBJ2-1; 7 nucleotides line up with TRBD1. CDR3 length: 15 residues. V shed 0 bases and J 9 bases; nucleotides not matched to a gene: 8. Per germline, CDR1 SGHAT and CDR2 FQNNGV. CDR3 sequence reads: CASSLDRKGASEQFF. The CDR3 bases are TGTGCCAGCAGCTTAGACCGGAAGGGGGCGAGTGAGCAGTTCTTC. The variable domain in full, completed from reference TRBV11-2 and TRBJ2-1, reads EAGVAQSPRYKIIEKRQSVAFWCNPISGHATLYWYQQILGQGPKLLIQFQNNGVVDDSQLPKDRFSAERLKGVDSTLKIQPAKLEDSAVYLCASSLDRKGASEQFFGPGTRLTVL.